These T cell receptor beta chains were read from a single sample in a study of blood T cell repertoires in COVID-19. Using immunoSEQ multiplex PCR, the repertoire was profiled, and TCRdb retains in-frame clones only, with some absent. The table shows under 400,000 clones, with around nine tenths occurring only once. Material: PBMCs or T cells enriched from blood (not recorded which). The receptors derive from a woman aged 25 to 45 who had been exposed to COVID-19. CDR3s include the opening cysteine and the closing phenylalanine or tryptophan. D genes are given only for firm matches. Size values are once, few and many counts, or a class for expanded clones, and some rows have none.

>TRBD1|TRBJ2-3|TRBV7-9|.
TGTGCCAGCAGCTTGAAGGGACAGGGGCGGACAGATACGCAGTATTTT
CASSLKGQGRTDTQYF
>TRBD2|TRBJ2-2|TRBV6-5|.
TGTGCCAGCCGACTAGCGGGAGGGTACACCGGGGAGCTGTTTTTT
CASRLAGGYTGELFF
>.|TRBJ2-2|TRBV5-4|.
TGTGCCAGCAGCTTGGGTAGCTTACATGGAGCCGGGGAGCTGTTTTTT
CASSLGSLHGAGELFF
>.|TRBJ2-7|TRBV10-1|.
TGCGCCAGCAGTGAGTCCCCGGGATCGGAGCAGTACTTC
CASSESPGSEQYF
>.|TRBJ1-2|TRBV27|once
TGTGCCAGCAGTTTGGGGGCCCACTATGGCTACACCTTC
CASSLGAHYGYTF
>TRBD1|TRBJ2-1|TRBV10-1|.
TGCGCCAGCGGTGGGACAGACTACAATGAGCAGTTCTTC
CASGGTDYNEQFF
>.|TRBJ1-1|TRBV28|few
TGTGGGACTAACACTGAAGCTTTCTTT
CGTNTEAFF
>.|TRBJ1-6|TRBV10-2|.
TGCGCCAGCAGTGAGGCCCCGCGGGTCTTCGGTTCACCCCTCCACTTT
CASSEAPRVFGSPLHF
>.|TRBJ2-1|TRBV4-1|.
TGCGCCAGCAGCCAAGCACGGGATCCATACAATGAGCAGTTCTTC
CASSQARDPYNEQFF
>.|TRBJ1-1|TRBV21-1|.
TGTGCCAGCAGCAAAGTGCGGCCGCGTGAGGGTGAAGCTTTCTTT
CASSKVRPREGEAFF
>.|TRBJ2-7|TRBV29-1|.
TGCAGCGTTGCTACTAGCTCTCACGAGCAGTACTTC
CSVATSSHEQYF
>TRBD1|TRBJ2-5|TRBV28|once
TGTGCCAGCAGTGGGGACAGGGCTGGGACCCAGTACTTC
CASSGDRAGTQYF
>TRBD1|TRBJ2-7|TRBV18|.
TGTGCCAGCTCACTCTACTTGGGACAGAACTACGAGCAGTACTTC
CASSLYLGQNYEQYF
>TRBD2|TRBJ2-1|TRBV7-9|.
TGTGCCAGCAGCTCTAGCGGGAGCGGTCGGGCCAATGAGCAGTTCTTC
CASSSSGSGRANEQFF
>TRBD2|TRBJ2-1|TRBV3-1/TRBV3-2|few
TGTGCCAGCAGCCACCCCCTAGCGGGAACATACAATGAGCAGTTCTTC
CASSHPLAGTYNEQFF
>.|TRBJ2-3|TRBV24-1|.
TGTGCCACCAGTGCGGCTAGCGAAACAGATACGCAGTATTTT
CATSAASETDTQYF
>.|TRBJ2-7|TRBV13|.
TGTGCCAGCAGCTCCACAGGCAGCGAGCAGTACTTC
CASSSTGSEQYF
>TRBD1|TRBJ2-1|TRBV7-7|.
TGTGCTAGCAGCACTTCAGGGGGCGCCTACAATGAGCAGTTCTTC
CASSTSGGAYNEQFF
>.|TRBJ2-2|TRBV29-1|.
TGCAGCGTTGAAGTTGTGGGGCAGGGTTTCACCGGGGAGCTGTTTTTT
CSVEVVGQGFTGELFF
>TRBD2|TRBJ2-3|TRBV27|.
TGTGCCAGCAGACGCGGGAGGTTGAGCACAGATACGCAGTATTTT
CASRRGRLSTDTQYF
>.|TRBJ2-7|TRBV2|.
TGTGCCAGCAGTGGGGACATTAGCGAGCAGTACTTC
CASSGDISEQYF
>.|TRBJ1-1|TRBV27|.
TGTGCCAGCAGTCTTTCCGAGGGAACCACTGAAGCTTTCTTT
CASSLSEGTTEAFF
>.|TRBJ2-3|TRBV5-1|once
TGCGCCAGCAGCTTGGGTTCGAGCAGCACAGATACGCAGTATTTT
CASSLGSSSTDTQYF
>.|TRBJ2-1|TRBV19|.
TGTGCCAGTAGTCCGGCCCACAGGGTGAGTGGTGAGCAGTTCTTC
CASSPAHRVSGEQFF
>.|TRBJ1-1|TRBV10-3|.
TGTGCCATCAATCAGGGTCTGAACACTGAAGCTTTCTTT
CAINQGLNTEAFF
>.|TRBJ2-1|TRBV7-6|.
TGTGCCAGCAGCTACGGGACAGCTAGCGGGTACAATGAGCAGTTCTTC
CASSYGTASGYNEQFF
>.|TRBJ1-1|TRBV12-3/TRBV12-4|once
TGTGCCAGCAGTTTAGAGAGGGACACTGAAGCTTTCTTT
CASSLERDTEAFF
>.|TRBJ2-1|TRBV5-1|once
TGCGCCAGCAGCTTGGACAGGGTCGATGAGCAGTTCTTC
CASSLDRVDEQFF
>.|TRBJ1-1|TRBV5-1|.
TGCGCCAGCAGCTTGAGACTTAGGGGGACTGAAGCTTTCTTT
CASSLRLRGTEAFF
>.|TRBJ1-1|TRBV4-1|.
TGCGCCAGCAGCCAAGATGAGGACAGACTCATGAACACTGAAGCTTTCTTT
CASSQDEDRLMNTEAFF
>.|TRBJ2-4|TRBV7-3|.
TGTGCCAGCAGCCCCCAGGGGGGTGGAGTTAGTGCCAAAAACATTCAGTACTTC
CASSPQGGGVSAKNIQYF
>.|TRBJ1-2|TRBV29-1|once
TGCAGCGTTGAAGATCGGGGCGATCCGGGGGCTAACTATGGCTACACCTTC
CSVEDRGDPGANYGYTF